The clone carrying this TCR beta chain appeared a few times. What it binds is not known. This specimen comes from a study of identical twins. Germline V gene lookup returns CDR1 SGHKS and CDR2 YYEKEE (reference sequence). V shed 5 bases and J shed 4 bases, with 18 bases lying between them. CDR3 length: 15 amino acids. Overall study results and limits: Twin pairs' shared out-of-frame alpha sequences were enriched in low generation probability. Diverse VJ usage suggested most zero-insertion clonotypes were not invariant T cells.

Template switching introduced a universal primer site, and the cDNA bore unique molecular identifiers. TCRdb re-analysed the 5' RACE reads in MiXCR, keeping a single row per CDR3 protein. The sample contains around 480,000 distinct CDR3 sequences, 13% to 15% of which appear only once. The data also belong to a second study, concerning yellow fever vaccine responses in identical twins.

This chain connects TRBV5-5 to TRBJ1-1, with D perhaps TRBD1 (6 bases). The sequenced sample consisted of CD4+ T cells sorted from blood. This TCR derives from a woman between 18 and 29 years old in good health. CDR3 in amino acids: CASSSLGGQSTEAFF. As DNA, the CDR3 is TGTGCCAGCAGTTCTCTGGGGGGGCAGTCCACTGAAGCTTTCTTT.